The 3 T cell receptor beta chains below come from one sample, sequenced in a study of T cells in Graves' hyperthyroidism and ophthalmopathy. The TCR beta CDR3 regions underwent amplification using RNA transcripts as the source. First-round RT-PCR of the TCR CDR3 relied on the HTBI primer set. TCRdb reprocessed the multiplex PCR reads via MiXCR and lists one record per CDR3 protein. The sample consists of about 640,000 distinct CDR3 sequences, more than 12% of them appearing once. The specimen was blood. The receptor source for this set is a woman aged 50 to 60 with Graves' ophthalmopathy.

The sample holds a few counts of this clonotype. V usage is TRBV28 and J usage is TRBJ2-5; D is possibly TRBD1 or TRBD2 (5 bases each). This CDR3 is 14 amino acids long. Per germline, CDR1 MDHEN and CDR2 SYDVKM. V lost 6 bases, J lost 4 bases, and 15 bases lay in between. As DNA, the CDR3 is TGTGCCAGCAGCACCCCCGGGGCAGGAGAGACCCAGTACTTC. This sequence encodes CASSTPGAGETQYF.

As to this clonotype: One end of the junction does not line up with germline, which may come from a read error. CDR3 DNA: TGTGTCAGCAGTGGGACAGGGGAGTGGTATGGCTACACCTTC. Protein sequence: CVSSGTGEWYGYTF. The rearrangement links TRBV27 to TRBJ1-2; 10 bases align to TRBD1. The CDR3 sequence is 14 residues long. Germline V gives CDR1 MNHEY, CDR2 SMNVEV (reference sequence).

This clonotype was detected a few times. V gene TRBV13 combines with J gene TRBJ2-2; 11 bases are a match to TRBD2. The CDR3 loop spans 17 amino acids. Germline assignment: CDR1 PRHDT and CDR2 FYEKMQ (reference sequence). After removal of 6 bases from V and 7 bases from J, the junction contained 13 bases not matched to a gene. The CDR3 DNA is TGTGCCAGCAGTCCACAATCCGGGACTAGCGGCAGCGGGGAGCTGTTTTTT. It yields the protein CASSPQSGTSGSGELFF.